This T cell receptor (beta chain) was retrieved from a study of blood T cell repertoires in COVID-19. Looking at the study overall: COVID-19 samples from acute and convalescent phases originated in the United States, Italy and Spain. Sources were T cells, B-cell-depleted T cells, or PBMCs; the material itself was cDNA or gDNA.

Germline V lookup: CDR1 LGHNA, CDR2 YNFKEQ. V was trimmed by 0 bases and J by 4 bases, leaving 12 bases between them. CDR3 length: 16 residues. This table comes from immunoSEQ multiplex PCR, and its TCRdb copy is limited to in-frame clones, with some not included. Here the sample spans 80,000 to 100,000 clones, more than 60% being singletons. The sample consisted of peripheral blood. The sequence was collected from a man between 70 and 80 years old with acute or convalescent COVID-19. The chain links TRBV4-2 to TRBJ1-4, with unresolved D. The DNA of the CDR3 is TGTGCCAGCAGCCAAGACGCGGCCGGAAGTAATGAAAAACTGTTTTTT. It codes for CASSQDAAGSNEKLFF.